This TCR beta chain derives from a study of T cells in Graves' hyperthyroidism and ophthalmopathy. V was clipped by 5 bases and J by 7 bases; unmatched bases: 6. Germline CDR1 reads SGHVS; CDR2 reads FQNEAQ. CDR3 length equals 14 residues. What was amplified from RNA transcripts were TCR beta CDR3 regions. HTBI primers were used for first-round RT-PCR of the TCR CDR3. In TCRdb, the multiplex PCR reads were re-called with MiXCR into one record per CDR3 protein. The table lists around 600,000 distinct CDR3 sequences, 11% to 15% of them singletons. Ten or more counts support this clonotype. This sequence originates from a woman under 30 with Graves' ophthalmopathy. Sample: blood. The chain has TRBV7-8 and TRBJ2-1; 9 bases agree with TRBD1. CDR3 nucleotides: TGTGCCAGCAGCCTAGACAGGGGGGTGAATGAGCAGTTCTTC. Translation gives CASSLDRGVNEQFF.